The entry below describes one T cell receptor (beta chain). Assay used: immunoSEQ multiplex PCR; TCRdb lists only in-frame clones, some missing. The sample yields some 70,000 clones, just under 97% seen once. The data were obtained in a study of technical replicates of blood from several donors. The CDR3 sequence is 14 residues long. The germline CDR1 and CDR2 sequences are SNHLY and FYNNEI. V lost 3 bases and J 5 bases, leaving 13 bases between the germline ends. The rearrangement links TRBV2 to TRBJ1-2, with D perhaps TRBD1 (6 bases). The sequenced sample consisted of T cells isolated from PBMCs. This TCR was recovered from a human donor in good health. The DNA for the CDR3 is TGTGCCAGCAGTGAGAGGGGGAGGGATTATGGCTACACCTTC. Protein: CASSERGRDYGYTF.